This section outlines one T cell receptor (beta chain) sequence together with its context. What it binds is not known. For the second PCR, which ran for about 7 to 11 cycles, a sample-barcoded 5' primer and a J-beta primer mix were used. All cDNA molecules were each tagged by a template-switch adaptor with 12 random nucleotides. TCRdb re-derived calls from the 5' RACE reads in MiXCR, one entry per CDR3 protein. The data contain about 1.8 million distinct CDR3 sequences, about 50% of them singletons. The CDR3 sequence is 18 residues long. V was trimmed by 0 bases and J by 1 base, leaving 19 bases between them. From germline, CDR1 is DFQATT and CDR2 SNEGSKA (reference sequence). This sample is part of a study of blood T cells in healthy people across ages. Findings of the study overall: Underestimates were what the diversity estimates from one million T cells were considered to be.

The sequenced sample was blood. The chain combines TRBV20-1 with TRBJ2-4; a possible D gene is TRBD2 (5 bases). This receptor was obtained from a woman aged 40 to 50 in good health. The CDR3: CSARDPNGSRLAKNIQYF. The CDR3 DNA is TGCAGTGCTAGAGATCCGAATGGGAGTCGGTTGGCCAAAAACATTCAGTACTTC.